This passage covers 15 T cell receptor beta chains from one sample sequenced in a study of identical twins listed by TCRdb under 2016. The method behind the library was 5' RACE. Sequenced on an Illumina HiSeq 2000. TCRdb took the public reads, trimmed them with fastp at Q25, ran MiXCR for clone calling and kept in-frame beta chains. A single entry per CDR3 protein holds the most common genes and DNA from its merged rows. The table for this sample lists hundreds of thousands of distinct CDR3 sequences; 5.5% to 7.5% of them were counted only once. Roughly 1.6% of the sample rests with the top ten. The sequencing sample was made of naive T cells sorted from blood. The cell subset or site label of this sample denotes: cells isolated with a human naive T-cell isolation kit. All receptors come from a man between 18 and 29 years old in good health.

This clonotype is a singleton in its sample. This chain connects TRBV7-6 to TRBJ2-1; possibly TRBD1 or TRBD2 for D (5 bases each). The CDR3 contains 15 residues. Per the germline V gene, CDR1 is SGHVS and CDR2 is FNYEAQ. V shed 2 bases and J shed 8 bases, with 16 bases lying between them. This CDR3 reads CASSLMSSTGHEQFF. In DNA, the CDR3 is TGTGCCAGCAGCTTAATGTCATCTACGGGGCATGAGCAGTTCTTC.

This clonotype has more than one count but fewer than ten. The rearrangement links TRBV5-1 to TRBJ2-7; D might be TRBD1 or TRBD2, each matching 5 bases. This CDR3 has 14 residues. In germline, CDR1 is SGHRS, CDR2 YFSETQ. V lost 0 bases and J lost 5, with 12 bases in between. The CDR3 loop reads CASSLGGRENEQYV. In DNA form, the CDR3 reads TGCGCCAGCAGCTTGGGGGGGAGAGAGAACGAGCAGTACGTC.

This clonotype was seen only a few times. The chain links TRBV6-5 to TRBJ2-1, with 10 nucleotides matching TRBD2. Unmatched junction bases numbered 4, after V lost 3 bases and J lost 5 bases. The CDR3 is 15 residues long. Germline V lookup: CDR1 MNHEY, CDR2 SVGAGI. The CDR3 loop is CASSYQLAGHNEQFF. CDR3 in DNA: TGTGCCAGCAGTTATCAACTAGCGGGACACAATGAGCAGTTCTTC.

This clonotype has at least ten counts. The rearrangement links TRBV6-5 to TRBJ2-5, with D possibly TRBD1 on 7 matching bases. From germline, CDR1 is MNHEY and CDR2 SVGAGI. With 2 bases removed from V and 7 bases from J, the gap between germline ends came to 14 bases. The CDR3 spans 14 residues. The CDR3 here is CASSYEQGRRTQYF. In DNA, the CDR3 is TGTGCCAGCAGTTACGAACAGGGGAGGAGGACCCAGTACTTC.

This clonotype was detected ten times or more. This chain joins TRBV12-3 or TRBV12-4 and TRBJ2-1, with TRBD2 matching 9 bases. The CDR3 sequence is 18 residues long. V was clipped by 5 bases and J by 2 bases; unmatched bases: 13. CDR3 sequence reads: CASSKRAGGLGTYNEQFF. CDR3 nucleotides: TGTGCCAGCAGTAAACGAGCGGGGGGTCTCGGCACCTACAATGAGCAGTTCTTC.

This clonotype has at least ten counts. The V call is TRBV5-6, the J call TRBJ1-1, with 8 bases identical to TRBD1. The CDR3 totals 15 residues. Germline assignment: CDR1 SGHDT and CDR2 YYEEEE. The V segment lost 5 bases and the J segment 1 base; nucleotides outside the gene matches: 7. CDR3 DNA sequence: TGTGCCAGCAGTCGAAGGACAGGGAGGAACACTGAAGCTTTCTTT. Translation: CASSRRTGRNTEAFF. Full variable domain (remainder filled in from reference TRBV5-6 and TRBJ1-1): DAGVTQSPTHLIKTRGQQVTLRCSPKSGHDTVSWYQQALGQGPQFIFQYYEEEERQRGNFPDRFSGHQFPNYSSELNVNALLLGDSALYLCASSRRTGRNTEAFFGQGTRLTVV.

Points on this clonotype: A clone one base away is much larger, so this may be a read error. The V and J genes are TRBV29-1 and TRBJ2-3; TRBD1 agrees at 7 bases. Germline CDR1 reads SQVTM; CDR2 reads ANQGSEA. The CDR3 is 13 amino acids. CDR3 residues: CRVLGTVTDTQYF. The DNA for the CDR3 is TGCAGAGTCCTTGGGACAGTGACAGATACGCAGTATTTT.

The CDR3 sequence: CASRREANTEAFF. The CDR3 DNA reads TGTGCCAGCAGACGTGAAGCGAACACTGAAGCTTTCTTT. The chain links TRBV12-3 or TRBV12-4 to TRBJ1-1, with no clear D. Trimming took off 6 bases at V and 1 base at J, with 9 bases between the two ends. The CDR3 runs to 13 residues.

The V and J genes are TRBV12-3 or TRBV12-4 and TRBJ2-3; D is uncertain. V lost 7 bases, J lost 6 bases, and 14 bases lay in between. The CDR3 is made up of 13 amino acids. The CDR3 loop reads CASTMGSSDTQYF. Written as DNA, the CDR3 is TGTGCCAGCACCATGGGTAGCTCTGATACGCAGTATTTT.

The chain carries TRBV11-2 and TRBJ1-5, with D perhaps TRBD1 (5 bases). The CDR3 covers 13 residues. V lost 8 bases and J lost 0, with 8 bases in between. The V gene's germline CDR1 is SGHAT and CDR2 FQNNGV. CDR3 protein: CASRGNSNQPQHF. The CDR3 bases are TGTGCCAGCCGGGGGAATAGCAATCAGCCCCAGCATTTT.

The rearrangement links TRBV6-1 to TRBJ2-1; weak D call: TRBD2 (5 bases). The CDR3 covers 13 residues. Looked up from germline, CDR1 is MNHNS and CDR2 is SASEGT. The V gene lost 7 bases and the J gene lost 4 bases, with 11 bases spanning the gap. Written as DNA, the CDR3 is TGTGCCAGCACCACGGGAATATACAATGAGCAGTTCTTC. This encodes CASTTGIYNEQFF.

In this sample, this clonotype turned up many times. The chain combines TRBV29-1 with TRBJ1-1; 11 nucleotides align to TRBD1. The CDR3 is made up of 12 amino acids. Germline-derived CDR1 and CDR2 are SQVTM and ANQGSEA. Trimming took 6 bases from V and 7 from J; bases not matched to a gene: 4. DNA for the CDR3: TGCAGCGTCGCGGACAGGGGGCGTGAAGCTTTCTTT. This sequence encodes CSVADRGREAFF.

This clonotype was found many times. Here the CDR3 reads CATSRLAGASYEQYF. The CDR3 bases are TGTGCCACCAGCAGACTAGCGGGAGCATCCTACGAGCAGTACTTC. This rearrangement joins TRBV15 to TRBJ2-7, with TRBD2 matching over 10 bases. Germline CDR1 LNHNV, CDR2 YYDKDF (reference sequence). With 2 bases clipped from V and 1 base from J, the junction kept 2 bases outside the gene matches. There are 15 residues in the CDR3.

This clonotype was detected ten times or more. The chain couples TRBV25-1 to TRBJ2-2; D unclear. Germline CDR1 MGHDK, CDR2 SYGVNS. Trimming left V 4 bases short and J 8 bases short, with 2 bases between. The CDR3 has 10 residues. The CDR3 DNA follows: TGTGCCAGCAGTGGGGGGGAGCTGTTTTTT. Protein: CASSGGELFF.

J is TRBJ2-1 and V is TRBV20-1; 14 bases map to TRBD2. Germline V lookup: CDR1 DFQATT, CDR2 SNEGSKA (reference sequence). CDR3 size: 19 residues. Trimming removed 6 bases from V and 8 bases from J; junction bases left unmatched: 21. The CDR3 coding sequence is TGCAGTGCCCCGGAGGTCGGACGGACGACTAGCGGGAGGGCCGATGAGCAGTTCTTC. Translation gives CSAPEVGRTTSGRADEQFF.